Each of the 24 T cell receptor beta chains below was sequenced from the same sample in a study of OX40 agonist ivuxolimab in advanced cancers. Sequencing was performed with immunoSEQ multiplex PCR; in TCRdb, only in-frame clones are kept and a portion is missing. The sample yields tens of thousands of clones, nearly 95% seen once. Sample: CD4+ or CD8+ T cells sorted from blood, taken in a trial of the OX40 agonist ivuxolimab. All receptors derive from an adult with an advanced solid tumor such as melanoma, head and neck, liver or kidney cancer.

The chain carries TRBV28 and TRBJ2-3, with TRBD2 identical over 8 bases. Germline-derived CDR1 and CDR2 are MDHEN and SYDVKM. This CDR3 has 15 residues. Trimming at V came to 1 base and at J to 5 bases, leaving 5 bases not matched to a gene. CDR3 in DNA: TGTGCCAGCAGTTTATTGCGGGGGGCCGGAGATACGCAGTATTTT. This codes for CASSLLRGAGDTQYF.

The CDR3 region has the DNA TGTGCCAGCAGCTTCGGGACAGCAAATGAAAAACTGTTTTTT. Encoded protein: CASSFGTANEKLFF. This chain uses TRBV7-8 with TRBJ1-4, with TRBD1 matching 7 bases. From germline, CDR1 is SGHVS and CDR2 FQNEAQ. Trimming at V came to 3 bases and at J to 5 bases, leaving 3 bases not matched to a gene. This CDR3 is built from 14 residues.

The rearrangement uses TRBV28 and TRBJ2-7; 14 nucleotides agree with TRBD2. The V and J ends lost 2 bases and 5 bases, in that order; junction bases with no gene match: 11. CDR1 and CDR2 from the germline V gene are MDHEN and SYDVKM. CDR3 length: 18 residues. The CDR3 coding sequence is TGTGCCAGCAGTTTAGGGGGGGGACTAGCGGGAGTGGGGAACGAGCAGTACTTC. It specifies CASSLGGGLAGVGNEQYF.

The gene calls are TRBV9 and TRBJ2-1; D gene ambiguous. This CDR3 is 12 amino acids long. Germline V gives CDR1 SGDLS, CDR2 YYNGEE. V lost 6 bases and J lost 7, with 11 bases in between. The CDR3 protein is CASTLLLNEQFF. The CDR3 nucleotides read TGTGCCAGCACCTTACTTCTTAATGAGCAGTTCTTC.

The V gene is TRBV2, the J gene TRBJ1-2, with a possible D match to TRBD1 (5 bases). Germline CDR1 and CDR2: SNHLY and FYNNEI. There are 11 residues in the CDR3. The V end was cut by 6 bases, the J end by 8 bases, with 10 bases between. The CDR3 bases are TGTGCCAGCAGACAGGTTCGGGGCTACACCTTC. It specifies CASRQVRGYTF.

The gene calls are TRBV6-5 and TRBJ2-3; D gene unclear. Per germline, CDR1 MNHEY and CDR2 SVGAGI. This CDR3 contains 15 residues. Trimming stripped 6 bases from V and 2 bases from J, with 15 bases between. In DNA, the CDR3 is TGTGCCAGCAGAGGTTCAGAGATATACACAGATACGCAGTATTTT. The encoded protein is CASRGSEIYTDTQYF.

The chain uses TRBV7-2 and TRBJ2-3; TRBD2 matches at 9 bases. Germline CDR1 reads SGHTA; CDR2 reads FQGNSA. V lost 5 bases to trimming and J lost 3 bases; unmatched junction nucleotides: 9. The CDR3 extends over 16 amino acids. CDR3 sequence reads: CASSKGVSGGTDTQYF. The CDR3 DNA follows: TGTGCCAGCAGCAAGGGGGTTAGCGGGGGAACAGATACGCAGTATTTT.

V is TRBV28 and J is TRBJ1-1, with 8 bases fitting TRBD1. CDR1 is MDHEN and CDR2 is SYDVKM in the germline V gene. This CDR3 spans 16 amino acids. V shed 7 bases and J 3 bases; nucleotides not matched to a gene: 13. CDR3 protein: CASMELDRGIDTEAFF. CDR3 nucleotides: TGTGCCAGCATGGAATTAGACAGGGGAATCGACACTGAAGCTTTCTTT. Filled out from reference TRBV28 and TRBJ1-1, the complete variable domain reads DVKVTQSSRYLVKRTGEKVFLECVQDMDHENMFWYRQDPGLGLRLIYFSYDVKMKEKGDIPEGYSVSREKKERFSLILESASTNQTSMYLCASMELDRGIDTEAFFGQGTRLTVV.

This chain connects TRBV5-4 to TRBJ2-1; 14 nucleotides agree with TRBD2. The V gene's germline CDR1 is SGHNT and CDR2 YYREEE (reference sequence). V shed 4 bases, J shed 0 bases, and the junction held 9 bases outside the gene matches. The CDR3 runs 19 residues. The CDR3 is CASSEPGLAGASSYNEQFF. The CDR3 DNA reads TGTGCCAGCAGCGAGCCGGGACTAGCGGGGGCCAGCTCCTACAATGAGCAGTTCTTC.

The rearrangement links TRBV28 to TRBJ2-2, with D perhaps matching TRBD1 (5 bases). CDR1 is MDHEN, CDR2 SYDVKM, per germline. The CDR3 is made up of 14 amino acids. V lost 5 bases and J lost 0, with 7 bases in between. The CDR3 is CASSPGSNTGELFF. In DNA form, the CDR3 reads TGTGCCAGCAGTCCAGGGTCGAACACCGGGGAGCTGTTTTTT. Full variable domain (rest looked up from reference TRBV28 and TRBJ2-2): DVKVTQSSRYLVKRTGEKVFLECVQDMDHENMFWYRQDPGLGLRLIYFSYDVKMKEKGDIPEGYSVSREKKERFSLILESASTNQTSMYLCASSPGSNTGELFFGEGSRLTVL.

CDR3 in DNA: TGTGCCAGCAGCTGGGGCAAGAACACTGAAGCTTTCTTT. This gives the protein CASSWGKNTEAFF. V and J are TRBV11-2 and TRBJ1-1, with a weak D call TRBD1 (5 bases). The CDR3 runs 13 residues. The germline gives CDR1 SGHAT, CDR2 FQNNGV. The V and J ends lost 4 bases and 1 base respectively, with 7 bases between them. The whole variable domain, filled in from reference TRBV11-2 and TRBJ1-1, reads EAGVAQSPRYKIIEKRQSVAFWCNPISGHATLYWYQQILGQGPKLLIQFQNNGVVDDSQLPKDRFSAERLKGVDSTLKIQPAKLEDSAVYLCASSWGKNTEAFFGQGTRLTVV.

The chain is built from TRBV11-1 and TRBJ1-1; D unresolved. The CDR3 sequence is 14 residues long. Trimming shortened V by 3 bases and J by 3 bases, and 11 bases separated the two germline ends. Germline loops: CDR1 SGHAT, CDR2 FQDESV (reference sequence). The CDR3 loop is CASSFTGVDTEAFF. The CDR3 DNA reads TGTGCCAGCAGCTTCACGGGAGTGGACACTGAAGCTTTCTTT.

This chain joins TRBV10-3 and TRBJ1-2; TRBD1 matches 9 bases. Germline V gene data show CDR1 as ENHRY and CDR2 as SYGVKD. V was pared by 0 bases and J by 7 bases, with 6 bases of the junction left unmatched. This CDR3 contains 15 residues. Written as DNA, the CDR3 is TGTGCCATCAGTGAGTCCAGACAGGGGGGCGGTGGCTACACCTTC. Its translation: CAISESRQGGGGYTF.

The chain links TRBV19 to TRBJ2-1; 11 bases line up with TRBD2. This CDR3 has 17 residues. Germline V gene lookup returns CDR1 LNHDA and CDR2 SQIVND (reference sequence). Trimming took 4 bases from V and 7 from J; bases not matched to a gene: 12. CDR3 in amino acids: CASSTITGTSGPNEQFF. As DNA, the CDR3 is TGTGCCAGTAGTACCATTACCGGGACTAGCGGACCGAATGAGCAGTTCTTC.

The chain is built from TRBV19 and TRBJ1-5, with a possible D match to TRBD1 (5 bases). Deletions cut 1 base from V and 9 bases from J, with 13 bases between. The CDR3 runs 14 residues. From germline, CDR1 is LNHDA and CDR2 SQIVND (reference sequence). CDR3 region: CASSIGGPGGPQHF. CDR3 nucleotide sequence: TGTGCCAGTAGTATAGGAGGCCCGGGGGGGCCCCAGCATTTT.

The CDR3, as DNA: TGTGCCAGCAGCCGTGTGGGGGGGCGCACCGGGGAGCTGTTTTTT. It yields the protein CASSRVGGRTGELFF. V and J are TRBV4-2 and TRBJ2-2; TRBD2 is a possible D gene (7 bases). The CDR3 sequence is 15 residues long. Between the trimmed V and J ends, which lost 4 bases and 4 bases, there was a span of 13 bases. Germline CDR1 and CDR2: LGHNA and YNFKEQ.

The genes are TRBV5-5 and TRBJ1-1, with D perhaps matching TRBD1 (5 bases). CDR1 is SGHKS, CDR2 YYEKEE, per germline (reference sequence). The CDR3 loop spans 13 amino acids. V shed 1 base and J shed 13 bases, with 17 bases lying between them. The DNA for the CDR3 is TGTGCCAGCAGCTTGATGGGGCCGGAACCTCTTTTCTTT. This encodes CASSLMGPEPLFF.

The J gene is TRBJ2-7, the V gene TRBV19; D call uncertain. Germline V gene data show CDR1 as LNHDA and CDR2 as SQIVND (reference sequence). The V and J ends lost 1 base and 3 bases respectively, with 7 bases between them. CDR3 length: 13 amino acids. CDR3 DNA: TGTGCCAGTAGTATAGGCCTAGGCTACGAGCAGTACTTC. It yields the protein CASSIGLGYEQYF.

V and J are TRBV19 and TRBJ1-1, with D maybe TRBD1 (5 bases). The CDR3 contains 15 residues. CDR1 and CDR2 from the germline V gene are LNHDA and SQIVND (reference sequence). V was shortened by 0 bases and J by 3 bases, with 11 bases between the two germline ends. Here the CDR3 DNA reads TGTGCCAGTAGTATAGATGCGGGGGGAGACACTGAAGCTTTCTTT. Its protein is CASSIDAGGDTEAFF.

The genes are TRBV20-1 and TRBJ1-1; D ambiguous. Trimming took 3 bases from V and 4 from J, leaving 6 bases between them. CDR1 and CDR2 (germline): DFQATT, SNEGSKA (reference sequence). The CDR3 is 11 amino acids. The CDR3 DNA is TGCAGTGCTAGCGAGGGCACTGAAGCTTTCTTT. It codes for CSASEGTEAFF.

V is TRBV7-9 and J is TRBJ2-3; D ambiguous. Looked up from germline, CDR1 is SEHNR and CDR2 is FQNEAQ (reference sequence). The CDR3 length is 14 residues. V dropped 1 base and J dropped 4 bases, with 9 bases sitting between them. In nucleotides, the CDR3 is TGTGCCAGCAGCTTAGTCCAGCAGGCAGATACGCAGTATTTT. It codes for CASSLVQQADTQYF.

The chain recombines TRBV2 with TRBJ2-3; 9 bases are a match to TRBD2. Per germline, CDR1 SNHLY and CDR2 FYNNEI. This CDR3 spans 16 amino acids. After removal of 7 bases from V and 1 base from J, the junction contained 9 bases not matched to a gene. CDR3 amino acids: CASKGWASGGTDTQYF. The CDR3 nucleotides are TGTGCCAGCAAAGGTTGGGCTAGCGGGGGCACAGATACGCAGTATTTT.

The genes are TRBV28 and TRBJ2-2; 11 bases fit TRBD2. After removal of 6 bases from V and 9 bases from J, the junction contained 12 bases not matched to a gene. Germline CDR1 and CDR2: MDHEN and SYDVKM. The CDR3 is 16 residues long. The CDR3 spells CASRTIAGGPGRELFF. CDR3 nucleotide sequence: TGTGCCAGCAGAACAATAGCGGGGGGGCCCGGAAGGGAGCTGTTTTTT. Full variable domain (rest looked up from reference TRBV28 and TRBJ2-2): DVKVTQSSRYLVKRTGEKVFLECVQDMDHENMFWYRQDPGLGLRLIYFSYDVKMKEKGDIPEGYSVSREKKERFSLILESASTNQTSMYLCASRTIAGGPGRELFFGEGSRLTVL.

The chain combines TRBV28 with TRBJ2-5, with 8 positions matching TRBD2. This CDR3 contains 14 residues. V gave up 3 bases and J gave up 7 bases; unmatched junction bases: 7. CDR1 is MDHEN and CDR2 is SYDVKM in the germline V gene. CDR3 amino acids: CASSLDYRGGTQYF. The CDR3 DNA follows: TGTGCCAGCAGTTTGGACTACCGGGGGGGGACCCAGTACTTC.